This TCR beta chain was sequenced in a study of blood T cell repertoires in COVID-19. Participants were aged about 18 to 100 years, lived in over 20 US areas, and enrolled virtually. Cohort 3 donors counted as recovered after two negative PCRs, clearance, or resolved symptoms. Per the original methods: Amplification with reference gene primers provided the estimates of nucleated cell counts. Measured with immunoSEQ multiplex PCR; TCRdb has only the in-frame clones, and not every one. Clone size and V and J calls were adopted from that table, with D and trimming inferred from the DNA. Counted here are some 140,000 clones, roughly 80% occurring once; the ten biggest clones make up 9.2%. The J segment lost 6 bases and the V segment lost 1 base, leaving 4 bases of the junction unmatched. The germline V gene encodes CDR1 LGHDT and CDR2 YNNKEL (reference sequence). CDR3 length: 15 amino acids.

The sample consisted of PBMCs or T cells enriched from blood (not recorded which). This TCR was sampled from a man aged 50 to 60 who had recovered from COVID-19. This chain links TRBV3-1 (or the pseudogene TRBV3-2) with TRBJ2-7; 12 bases are a match to TRBD1. The CDR3 loop reads CASSQAGTGGGEQYF. The CDR3 region has the DNA TGTGCCAGCAGCCAAGCCGGGACAGGGGGCGGCGAGCAGTACTTC.